This TCR beta chain stems from a study of blood T cell repertoires in COVID-19. This CDR3 is built from 19 residues. V was cut by 4 bases and J by 0 bases, with 20 bases left in between. Germline CDR1 reads SGHKS; CDR2 reads YYEKEE (reference sequence). How the authors handled the data: Reference gene primers were amplified, and this amplification served to estimate nucleated cell counts. The method was immunoSEQ multiplex PCR; TCRdb's version includes in-frame clones alone and lacks a portion of them. Clone size and the V and J calls come from that table; the DNA yielded D and trimming. The sample lists 130,000 to 150,000 clones; about four fifths were seen once.

The clonotype originates from a woman of 80 years or more with acute or convalescent COVID-19. The V call is TRBV5-5, the J call TRBJ1-6; D possibly corresponds to TRBD1 (6 bases). Sequenced sample: peripheral blood. As DNA, the CDR3 is TGTGCCAGCAGCCCTATGTCGGGGGGCAAAAGCTCCTATAATTCACCCCTCCACTTT. Its protein product is CASSPMSGGKSSYNSPLHF.